One sample yielded the 7 T cell receptor beta chains listed below, sequenced in a study of CD8 T cells in ankylosing spondylitis (dated 2017 in TCRdb). The method was 5' RACE. The instrument was an Illumina HiSeq 2500. TCRdb ran its own pipeline on the public reads, namely fastp trimming at Q25 and MiXCR clone calling, and kept in-frame beta chains. Each record represents a unique CDR3 protein, reported with the most common genes and DNA among its rows. The sample contains roughly 90,000 distinct CDR3 sequences, about 8% of them found a single time. 9.9% of the sample belongs to the ten largest clones. Source material: blood, either unsorted or a sorted T cell fraction (not recorded which). Source of these receptors: a male donor with ankylosing spondylitis or in good health (not recorded which).

The rearrangement uses TRBV6-2 or TRBV6-3 and TRBJ2-4; TRBD1 or TRBD2 may be the D gene (5 bases each). Trimming stripped 4 bases from V and 0 bases from J, with 19 bases between. The CDR3 length is 18 residues. The germline V gene has CDR1 MNHEY and CDR2 SVGEGT. The CDR3 bases are TGTGCCAGCAGTTTAGGATCCGGGACGGTATTAGCCAAAAACATTCAGTACTTC. Its translation: CASSLGSGTVLAKNIQYF.

A note on this clonotype: A much more abundant neighbour one base away suggests this may be a read error. The V call is TRBV18, the J call TRBJ2-5, with 7 bases that match TRBD1. From germline, CDR1 is KGHSH and CDR2 LQKENI. CDR3 length equals 13 residues. The CDR3 bases are TGTGCCAGCTCACCCGACAGGGCAGAGAACCAGTACTTC. It specifies CASSPDRAENQYF.

The sample holds many counts of this clonotype. The chain is built from TRBV27 and TRBJ2-1, with D tentatively TRBD1 (5 bases). The germline V gene encodes CDR1 MNHEY and CDR2 SMNVEV (reference sequence). The CDR3 runs to 12 residues. The CDR3 sequence: CAAGQGRIEQFF. CDR3 in DNA: TGTGCAGCAGGGCAGGGCAGAATTGAGCAGTTCTTC.

This clonotype has ten or more counts. The J gene is TRBJ1-1, the V gene TRBV29-1, with D tentatively TRBD1 (6 bases). This CDR3 is built from 12 residues. The germline V gene has CDR1 SQVTM and CDR2 ANQGSEA. With 8 bases removed from V and 1 base from J, the gap between germline ends came to 11 bases. CDR3 bases: TGCAGCATACAGGGTGGGAACACTGAAGCTTTCTTT. This encodes CSIQGGNTEAFF. Together with reference TRBV29-1 and TRBJ1-1, the CDR3 gives the full variable domain: SAVISQKPSRDICQRGTSLTIQCQVDSQVTMMFWYRQQPGQSLTLIATANQGSEATYESGFVIDKFPISRPNLTFSTLTVSNMSPEDSSIYLCSIQGGNTEAFFGQGTRLTVV.

This clonotype has just a few counts. V usage is TRBV5-1 and J usage is TRBJ2-3; possibly TRBD1 for D (6 bases). The germline V and J ends were trimmed by 2 bases and 0 bases, with 22 bases remaining between them. CDR1 is SGHRS, CDR2 YFSETQ, per germline. This CDR3 is 19 amino acids long. CDR3 in DNA: TGCGCCAGCAGCTTACAGGGTCGGATAGCTCGACAAAGCACAGATACGCAGTATTTT. This translates into CASSLQGRIARQSTDTQYF.

The rearrangement links TRBV20-1 to TRBJ2-7, with 7 bases lining up with TRBD2. The CDR3 is 12 amino acids. Per germline, CDR1 DFQATT and CDR2 SNEGSKA (reference sequence). Germline trimming cut 0 bases from V and 9 bases from J; bases unmatched to any gene: 5. The CDR3 nucleotides are TGCAGTGCTAGAGAGGCGGGAGTCGCGCAGTACTTC. Translated: CSAREAGVAQYF.

This clonotype has ten or more counts. This chain uses TRBV6-6 with TRBJ1-1; no clear D. Trimming left V 5 bases short and J 12 bases short, with 16 bases between. The CDR3 runs to 12 residues. Germline V gene sequence: CDR1 MNHNY, CDR2 SVGAGI (reference sequence). For the CDR3, the DNA is TGTGCCAGCAGTGCTAGGGCGGGTTATACTTTCTTT. This sequence encodes CASSARAGYTFF.